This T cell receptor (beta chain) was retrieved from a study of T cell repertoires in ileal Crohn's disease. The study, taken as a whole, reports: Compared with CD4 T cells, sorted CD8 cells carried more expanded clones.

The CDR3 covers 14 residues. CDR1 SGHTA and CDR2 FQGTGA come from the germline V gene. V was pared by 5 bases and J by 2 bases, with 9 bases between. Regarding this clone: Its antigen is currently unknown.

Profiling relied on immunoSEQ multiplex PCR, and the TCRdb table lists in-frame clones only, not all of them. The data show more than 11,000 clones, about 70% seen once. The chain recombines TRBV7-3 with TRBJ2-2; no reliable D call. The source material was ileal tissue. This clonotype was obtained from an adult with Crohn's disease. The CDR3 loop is CASSPRQNTGELFF. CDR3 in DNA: TGTGCCAGCAGCCCAAGACAAAACACCGGGGAGCTGTTTTTT.